This T cell receptor (beta chain) was sequenced during a study of T-cell reconstitution after alpha-beta-depleted transplantation in children. Unique molecular identifiers tagged the TCRbeta library. TCRdb passed the PCR reads through MiXCR, listing each CDR3 protein once. The sample consists of about 420,000 distinct CDR3 sequences, roughly 11% of them appearing once. CDR3 size: 14 residues. CDR1 is SGHRS and CDR2 is YFSETQ in the germline V gene. V dropped 5 bases and J dropped 5; count of bases not matched to a gene: 5. The chain employs TRBV5-1 and TRBJ2-5; 11 bases align to TRBD2. The sequence derives from a human donor who donated a stem cell graft to a child with acute myeloid leukemia. Sequencing used PBMCs from the stem cell graft donor, obtained from the stem cell graft. The CDR3 loop is CASRSSGRFETQYF. The CDR3 DNA is TGCGCCAGCAGATCTAGCGGGAGGTTTGAGACCCAGTACTTC.